The 20 T cell receptor beta chains in this list originate from one sample, sequenced in a study of T cells in Graves' hyperthyroidism and ophthalmopathy. RNA transcripts provided the source from which TCR beta CDR3 regions were amplified. TCR CDR3 underwent first-round RT-PCR with the HTBI primer set. TCRdb passed the multiplex PCR reads through MiXCR, listing each CDR3 protein once. Of some 440,000 distinct CDR3 sequences in the sample, about a sixth are singletons; the top ten hold 14%. Sequenced: blood. These receptor sequences come from a woman aged 18-35 years with Graves' hyperthyroidism.

This clonotype was recorded at least ten times. The chain employs TRBV12-3 or TRBV12-4 and TRBJ2-7, with TRBD1 as a possible D gene (7 bases). V lost 5 bases and J lost 7, with 15 bases in between. The CDR3 length is 13 residues. CDR3 amino acids: CASSTKGAGEQYF. CDR3 DNA: TGTGCCAGCAGTACCAAGGGGGCGGGGGAGCAGTACTTC.

V usage is TRBV3-1 and J usage is TRBJ1-1; 8 bases line up with TRBD1. The CDR3 totals 17 residues. V dropped 4 bases and J dropped 1; count of bases not matched to a gene: 11. Germline CDR1 LGHDT, CDR2 YNNKEL (reference sequence). The CDR3 nucleotides are TGTGCCAGCAGCCCCGGGACAGGCGGTACCCGGAACACTGAAGCTTTCTTT. Translation: CASSPGTGGTRNTEAFF. Full variable domain (remainder filled in from reference TRBV3-1 and TRBJ1-1): DTAVSQTPKYLVTQMGNDKSIKCEQNLGHDTMYWYKQDSKKFLKIMFSYNNKELIINETVPNRFSPKSPDKAHLNLHINSLELGDSAVYFCASSPGTGGTRNTEAFFGQGTRLTVV.

This clonotype occurred many times. In nucleotides, the CDR3 is TGTGCCAGCAGCCGGAGGGACACATACGAGCAGTACTTC. Translation gives CASSRRDTYEQYF. The chain combines TRBV7-9 with TRBJ2-7; either TRBD1 or TRBD2 may fit D (6 bases each). Trimming left V 5 bases short and J 4 bases short, with 12 bases between. Germline assignment: CDR1 SEHNR and CDR2 FQNEAQ (reference sequence). The CDR3 consists of 13 residues. Together with reference TRBV7-9 and TRBJ2-7, the CDR3 gives the full variable domain: DTGVSQNPRHKITKRGQNVTFRCDPISEHNRLYWYRQTLGQGPEFLTYFQNEAQLEKSRLLSDRFSAERPKGSFSTLEIQRTEQGDSAMYLCASSRRDTYEQYFGPGTRLTVT.

This clonotype has a handful of counts. One junction end disagrees with the germline gene, perhaps due to a read error. The chain employs TRBV5-1 and TRBJ2-5, with a possible D match to TRBD1 (6 bases). CDR3 length equals 9 residues. Germline values: CDR1 SGHRS, CDR2 YFSETQ. This chain's CDR3 is CASSLWTDF. In DNA form, the CDR3 reads TGCGCCAGCAGCCTGTGGACAGACTTC.

This clonotype has at least ten counts. The rearrangement links TRBV2 to TRBJ1-5; 9 bases line up with TRBD1. Germline V gene sequence: CDR1 SNHLY, CDR2 FYNNEI. J lost 2 bases, V lost 6 bases, and 8 bases had no gene match. The CDR3 extends over 16 amino acids. This CDR3 is CASSEGQGLGNQPQHF. CDR3 coding DNA: TGTGCCAGCAGCGAGGGACAGGGTCTAGGCAATCAGCCCCAGCATTTT.

In this sample, this clonotype turned up a few times. The chain employs TRBV7-9 and TRBJ1-2; TRBD1 matches 7 bases. CDR1 and CDR2 from the germline V gene are SEHNR and FQNEAQ (reference sequence). This CDR3 has 15 residues. The trim removed 0 bases at V and 4 bases at J, leaving 5 bases unmatched. CDR3 sequence: CASSLAAGQFYGYTF. The CDR3 nucleotides are TGTGCCAGCAGCTTAGCGGCGGGACAGTTCTATGGCTACACCTTC. The full variable domain, its missing parts supplied by reference TRBV7-9 and TRBJ1-2, is DTGVSQNPRHKITKRGQNVTFRCDPISEHNRLYWYRQTLGQGPEFLTYFQNEAQLEKSRLLSDRFSAERPKGSFSTLEIQRTEQGDSAMYLCASSLAAGQFYGYTFGSGTRLTVV.

This clonotype was seen more than once but under ten times. The gene calls are TRBV6-1 and TRBJ1-1; D may be TRBD1 (5 bases). This CDR3 is 14 amino acids long. Trimming removed 0 bases from V and 2 bases from J, with 7 bases in between. Germline CDR1 MNHNS, CDR2 SASEGT. The CDR3 region has the DNA TGTGCCAGCAGTGAAGCAAGGGGAAACACTGAAGCTTTCTTT. Residues: CASSEARGNTEAFF.

The table lists this clonotype with many counts. This chain connects TRBV5-1 to TRBJ1-1; 9 bases map to TRBD1. V shed 3 bases and J 1 base; nucleotides not matched to a gene: 4. Germline V gives CDR1 SGHRS, CDR2 YFSETQ. The CDR3 length is 15 residues. The DNA for the CDR3 is TGCGCCAGCAGCTGGACAGGGGCACAGAACACTGAAGCTTTCTTT. Residues: CASSWTGAQNTEAFF.

Concerning this clonotype itself: A much larger clone sits a single nucleotide away, making a read error possible. The chain employs TRBV6-5 and TRBJ2-7, with TRBD2 as a possible D gene (6 bases). Trimming took 0 bases from V and 2 from J, leaving 11 bases between them. Germline CDR1 and CDR2: MNHEY and SVGAGI. The CDR3 length is 15 residues. CDR3 nucleotides: TGTGCCAGCAGTTACTCGAACGGGGGACCCTACGAGCAGTACTTC. Translated, it gives CASSYSNGGPYEQYF.

This chain uses TRBV20-1 with TRBJ1-6, with D possibly TRBD1 on 5 matching bases. Germline-derived CDR1 and CDR2 are DFQATT and SNEGSKA (reference sequence). The CDR3 runs 15 residues. Deletions cut 1 base from V and 8 bases from J, with 15 bases between. CDR3 loop: CSARATGGVHSPLHF. In DNA form, the CDR3 reads TGCAGTGCTAGAGCGACCGGGGGAGTTCATTCACCCCTCCACTTT.

This chain uses TRBV6-5 with TRBJ1-5; a weak D match, TRBD1 (6 bases). The V end lost 0 bases, the J end lost 6 bases, and 9 bases lay between the germline ends. The CDR3 length is 14 residues. Looked up from germline, CDR1 is MNHEY and CDR2 is SVGAGI. CDR3 residues: CASSYSGAGQPQHF. As DNA, the CDR3 is TGTGCCAGCAGTTACTCGGGGGCGGGTCAGCCCCAGCATTTT.

The chain recombines TRBV5-6 with TRBJ1-5; D uncertain. The CDR3 contains 17 residues. Germline assignment: CDR1 SGHDT and CDR2 YYEEEE. Trimming took 3 bases from V and 6 from J, leaving 22 bases between them. CDR3 in DNA: TGTGCCAGCAGCTCCTGGTCGGCCCTACGCCGGGGTCAGCCCCAGCATTTT. Amino acid sequence: CASSSWSALRRGQPQHF.

Only a few counts were recorded for this clonotype. This chain uses TRBV20-1 with TRBJ2-5; the match to TRBD2 covers 12 bases. The CDR3 runs 17 residues. V was clipped by 1 base and J by 1 base; unmatched bases: 7. Germline assignment: CDR1 DFQATT and CDR2 SNEGSKA (reference sequence). CDR3 nucleotides: TGCAGTGCTAGAGTCTTGACTAGCGGGGGCCCCCAAGAGACCCAGTACTTC. This sequence encodes CSARVLTSGGPQETQYF.

The V and J genes are TRBV2 and TRBJ2-7, with TRBD2 matching over 7 bases. The V segment lost 4 bases and the J segment 3 bases; nucleotides outside the gene matches: 6. The CDR3 is 14 amino acids. Germline V CDR1 and CDR2: SNHLY, FYNNEI. The CDR3 DNA follows: TGTGCCAGCAGTGCGGCGGGAGATGTCTACGAGCAGTACTTC. Its translation: CASSAAGDVYEQYF.

This clonotype was seen more than once but under ten times. The V call is TRBV7-9, the J call TRBJ1-2; a possible D gene is TRBD1 (5 bases). Deletions cut 5 bases from V and 8 bases from J, with 15 bases between. This CDR3 contains 13 residues. The germline CDR1 and CDR2 sequences are SEHNR and FQNEAQ (reference sequence). The CDR3 bases are TGTGCCAGCAGCCCACAGGAGGTCGGGGGCTACACCTTC. It yields the protein CASSPQEVGGYTF.

V gene TRBV11-2 combines with J gene TRBJ1-6, with TRBD1 matching 7 bases. V trimming: 4 bases; J trimming: 0 bases; junction bases outside the gene matches: 3. CDR3 length equals 16 residues. The germline CDR1 and CDR2 sequences are SGHAT and FQNNGV. CDR3 sequence: CASSSWDSSYNSPLHF. In DNA, the CDR3 is TGTGCCAGCAGCTCATGGGACAGCTCCTATAATTCACCCCTCCACTTT.

The chain has TRBV20-1 and TRBJ1-2; D may be TRBD1 (5 bases). Germline CDR1 and CDR2: DFQATT and SNEGSKA (reference sequence). V was cut by 5 bases and J by 9 bases, with 16 bases left in between. The CDR3 spans 12 residues. CDR3 in amino acids: CSALLRGNRYTF. The CDR3 DNA follows: TGCAGTGCTCTTCTACGGGGGAATCGCTACACCTTC.

The V and J genes are TRBV6-5 and TRBJ1-1, with TRBD1 matching over 7 bases. Trimming cost V 2 bases and J 4 bases; bases outside gene matches: 10. CDR1 is MNHEY and CDR2 is SVGAGI in the germline V gene. This CDR3 contains 16 residues. CDR3 in DNA: TGTGCCAGCAGTTACAACGCAGAGGGGGCGATCACTGAAGCTTTCTTT. It translates to CASSYNAEGAITEAFF.

There are many counts of this clonotype. The gene calls are TRBV10-3 and TRBJ1-1, with D tentatively TRBD1 (5 bases). Germline CDR1 reads ENHRY; CDR2 reads SYGVKD. V shed 4 bases and J shed 3 bases, with 12 bases lying between them. CDR3 length equals 14 residues. CDR3 region: CAISADIPDTEAFF. The CDR3 DNA sequence: TGTGCCATCAGTGCGGACATCCCGGACACTGAAGCTTTCTTT.

This clonotype was observed at least ten times. The chain has TRBV7-9 and TRBJ2-1, with D uncertain. Trimming shortened V by 2 bases and J by 2 bases, and 10 bases separated the two germline ends. This CDR3 is built from 15 residues. Germline-derived CDR1 and CDR2 are SEHNR and FQNEAQ (reference sequence). The CDR3 DNA reads as TGTGCCAGCAGCTTAAGGGCAGGTACCTACAATGAGCAGTTCTTC. Protein product: CASSLRAGTYNEQFF.